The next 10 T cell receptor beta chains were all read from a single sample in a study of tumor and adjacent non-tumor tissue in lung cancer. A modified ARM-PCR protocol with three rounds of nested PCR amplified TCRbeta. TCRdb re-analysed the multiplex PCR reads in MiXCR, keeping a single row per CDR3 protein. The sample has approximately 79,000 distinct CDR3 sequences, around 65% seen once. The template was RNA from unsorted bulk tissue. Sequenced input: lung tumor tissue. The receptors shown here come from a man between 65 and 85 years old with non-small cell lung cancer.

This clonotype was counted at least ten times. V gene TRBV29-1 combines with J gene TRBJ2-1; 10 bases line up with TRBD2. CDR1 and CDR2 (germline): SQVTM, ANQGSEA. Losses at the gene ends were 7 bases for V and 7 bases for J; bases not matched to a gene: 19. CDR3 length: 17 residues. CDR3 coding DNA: TGCAGCGCCTACAACCCGCGGTTCGGACTAGCGGAGAATGAGCAGTTCTTC. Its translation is CSAYNPRFGLAENEQFF.

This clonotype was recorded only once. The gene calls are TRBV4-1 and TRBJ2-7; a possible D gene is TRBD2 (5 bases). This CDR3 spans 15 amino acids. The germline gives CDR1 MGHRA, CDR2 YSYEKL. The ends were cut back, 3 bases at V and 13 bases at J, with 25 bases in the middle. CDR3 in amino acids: CASSQMPGFYYAHYF. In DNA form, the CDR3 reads TGCGCCAGCAGCCAGATGCCGGGGTTCTACTACGCGCACTACTTC.

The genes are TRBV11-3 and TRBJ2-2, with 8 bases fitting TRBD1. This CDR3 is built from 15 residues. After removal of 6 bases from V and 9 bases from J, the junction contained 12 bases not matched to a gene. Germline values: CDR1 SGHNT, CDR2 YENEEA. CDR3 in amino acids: CASSFRQGFSWELFF. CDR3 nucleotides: TGTGCCAGCAGTTTCAGACAGGGGTTTTCCTGGGAGCTGTTTTTT. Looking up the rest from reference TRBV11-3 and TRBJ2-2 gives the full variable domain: EAGVVQSPRYKIIEKKQPVAFWCNPISGHNTLYWYLQNLGQGPELLIRYENEEAVDDSQLPKDRFSAERLKGVDSTLKIQPAELGDSAVYLCASSFRQGFSWELFFGEGSRLTVL.

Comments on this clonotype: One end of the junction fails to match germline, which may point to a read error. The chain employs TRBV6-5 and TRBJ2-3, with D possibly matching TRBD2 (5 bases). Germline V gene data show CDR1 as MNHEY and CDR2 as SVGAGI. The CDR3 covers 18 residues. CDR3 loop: CASSYPTTVRASTDRQYF. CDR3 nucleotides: TGTGCCAGCAGTTACCCGACGACGGTGAGAGCTAGCACAGATAGGCAGTATTTT.

Here the CDR3 DNA reads TGCGCCAGCAGTCTGGACCCAGCGGTCCATGAGCAGTTCTTC. This sequence encodes CASSLDPAVHEQFF. The chain uses TRBV10-1 and TRBJ2-1; D may be TRBD2 (5 bases). CDR3 length equals 14 residues. Germline-derived CDR1 and CDR2 are WNHNN and SYGVQD (reference sequence). V was cut by 5 bases and J by 8 bases, with 16 bases left in between.

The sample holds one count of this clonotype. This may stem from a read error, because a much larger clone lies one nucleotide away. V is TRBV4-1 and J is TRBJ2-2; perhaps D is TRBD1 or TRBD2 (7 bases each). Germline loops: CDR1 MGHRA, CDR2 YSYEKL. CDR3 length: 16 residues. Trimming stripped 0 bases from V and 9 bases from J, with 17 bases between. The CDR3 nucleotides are TGCGCCAGCAGCCAAGATTTCGCAGGGGGGGGCAGGGAGCTGTTTTTT. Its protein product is CASSQDFAGGGRELFF.

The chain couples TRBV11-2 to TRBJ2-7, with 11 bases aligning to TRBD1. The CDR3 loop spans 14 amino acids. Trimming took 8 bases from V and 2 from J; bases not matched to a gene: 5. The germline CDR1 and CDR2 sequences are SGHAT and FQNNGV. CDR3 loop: CASLEGQGAYEQYF. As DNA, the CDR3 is TGTGCCAGCTTAGAGGGACAGGGGGCCTACGAGCAGTACTTC.

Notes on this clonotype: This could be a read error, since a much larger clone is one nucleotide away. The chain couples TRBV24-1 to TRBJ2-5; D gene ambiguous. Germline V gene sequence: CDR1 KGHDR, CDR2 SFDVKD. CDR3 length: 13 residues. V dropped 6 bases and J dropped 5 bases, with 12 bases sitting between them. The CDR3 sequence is CATSKSGRETQYF. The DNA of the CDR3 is TGTGCCACCAGTAAGTCAGGACGCGAGACCCAGTACTTC.

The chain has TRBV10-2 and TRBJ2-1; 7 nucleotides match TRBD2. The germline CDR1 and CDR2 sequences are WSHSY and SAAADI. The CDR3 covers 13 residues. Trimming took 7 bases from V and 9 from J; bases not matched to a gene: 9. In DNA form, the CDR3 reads TGCGCCAGCAAAATAACGGGAGGTGGTGAGCAGTTCTTC. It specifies CASKITGGGEQFF.

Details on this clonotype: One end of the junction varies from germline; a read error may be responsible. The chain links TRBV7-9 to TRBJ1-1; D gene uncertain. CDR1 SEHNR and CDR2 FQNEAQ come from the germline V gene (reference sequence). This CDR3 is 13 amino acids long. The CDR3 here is CASNLSGIAEAFF. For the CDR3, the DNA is TGTGCCAGCAACTTATCGGGGATCGCTGAAGCTTTCTTT.